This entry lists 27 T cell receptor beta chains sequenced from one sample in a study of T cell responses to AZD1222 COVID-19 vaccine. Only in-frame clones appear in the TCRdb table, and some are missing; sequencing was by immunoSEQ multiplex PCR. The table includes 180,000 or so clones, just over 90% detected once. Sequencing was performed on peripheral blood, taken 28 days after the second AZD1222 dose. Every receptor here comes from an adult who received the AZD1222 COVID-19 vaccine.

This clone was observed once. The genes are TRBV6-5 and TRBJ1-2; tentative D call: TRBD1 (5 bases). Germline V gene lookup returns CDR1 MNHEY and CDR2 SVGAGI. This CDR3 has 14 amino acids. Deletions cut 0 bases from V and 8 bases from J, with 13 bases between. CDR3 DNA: TGTGCCAGCAGTTACTCCGGGGGACCGGAGGGCTACACCTTC. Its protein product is CASSYSGGPEGYTF.

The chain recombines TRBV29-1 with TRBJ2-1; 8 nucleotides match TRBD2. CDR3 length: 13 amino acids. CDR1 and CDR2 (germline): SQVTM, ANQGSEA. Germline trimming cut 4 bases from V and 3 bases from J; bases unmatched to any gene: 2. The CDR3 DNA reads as TGCAGCGTTGCGGGGGGGCTCTACAATGAGCAGTTCTTC. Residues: CSVAGGLYNEQFF.

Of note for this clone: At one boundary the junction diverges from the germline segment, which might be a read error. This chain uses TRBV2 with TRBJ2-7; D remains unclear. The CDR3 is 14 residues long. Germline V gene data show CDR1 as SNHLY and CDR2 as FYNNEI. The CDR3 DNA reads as TGTGCCAGCAGAGAAGAGTTCAGCTCCTACGAGCAGTACTTC. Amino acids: CASREEFSSYEQYF. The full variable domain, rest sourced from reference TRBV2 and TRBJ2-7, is EPEVTQTPSHQVTQMGQEVILRCVPISNHLYFYWYRQILGQKVEFLVSFYNNEISEKSEIFDDQFSVERPDGSNFTLKIRSTKLEDSAMYFCASREEFSSYEQYFGPGTRLTVT.

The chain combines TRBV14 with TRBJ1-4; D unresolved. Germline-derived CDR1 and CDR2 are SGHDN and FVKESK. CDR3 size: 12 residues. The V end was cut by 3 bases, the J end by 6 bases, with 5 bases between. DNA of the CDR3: TGTGCCAGCAGCCATGGGTATGAAAAACTGTTTTTT. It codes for CASSHGYEKLFF.

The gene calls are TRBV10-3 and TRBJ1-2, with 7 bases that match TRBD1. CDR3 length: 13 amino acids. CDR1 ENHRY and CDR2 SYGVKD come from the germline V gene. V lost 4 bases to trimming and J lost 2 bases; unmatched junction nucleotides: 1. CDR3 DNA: TGTGCCATCAGTGGACAGGGAAACTATGGCTACACCTTC. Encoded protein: CAISGQGNYGYTF.

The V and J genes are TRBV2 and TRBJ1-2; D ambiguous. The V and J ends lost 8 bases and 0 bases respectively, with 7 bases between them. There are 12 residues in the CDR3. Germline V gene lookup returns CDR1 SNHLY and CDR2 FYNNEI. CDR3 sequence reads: CASGTANYGYTF. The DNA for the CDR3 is TGTGCCAGCGGAACAGCTAACTATGGCTACACCTTC. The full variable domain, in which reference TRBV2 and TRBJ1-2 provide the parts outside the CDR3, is EPEVTQTPSHQVTQMGQEVILRCVPISNHLYFYWYRQILGQKVEFLVSFYNNEISEKSEIFDDQFSVERPDGSNFTLKIRSTKLEDSAMYFCASGTANYGYTFGSGTRLTVV.

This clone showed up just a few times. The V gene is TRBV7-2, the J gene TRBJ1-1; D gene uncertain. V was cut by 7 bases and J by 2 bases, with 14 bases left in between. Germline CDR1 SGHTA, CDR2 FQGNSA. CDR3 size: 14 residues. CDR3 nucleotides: TGTGCCAGCACCCCCCGCAGGCTAAACACTGAAGCTTTCTTT. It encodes CASTPRRLNTEAFF.

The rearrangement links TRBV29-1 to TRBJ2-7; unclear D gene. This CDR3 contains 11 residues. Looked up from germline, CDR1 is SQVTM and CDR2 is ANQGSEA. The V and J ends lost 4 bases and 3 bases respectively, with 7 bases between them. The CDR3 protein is CSVVLNYEQYF. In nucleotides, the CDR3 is TGCAGCGTTGTTTTAAACTACGAGCAGTACTTC.

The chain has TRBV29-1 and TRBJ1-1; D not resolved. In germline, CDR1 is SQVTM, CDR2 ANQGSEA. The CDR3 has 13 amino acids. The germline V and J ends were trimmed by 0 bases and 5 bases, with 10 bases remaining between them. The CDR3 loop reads CSVEDRGRTEAFF. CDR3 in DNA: TGCAGCGTTGAAGATCGGGGAAGAACTGAAGCTTTCTTT.

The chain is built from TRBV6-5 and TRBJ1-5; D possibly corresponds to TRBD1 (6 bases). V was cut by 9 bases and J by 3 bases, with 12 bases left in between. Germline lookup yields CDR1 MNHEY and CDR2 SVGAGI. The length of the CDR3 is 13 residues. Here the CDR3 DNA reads TGTGCCAGAAGAGGGGGGGACAATCAGCCCCAGCATTTT. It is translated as CARRGGDNQPQHF.

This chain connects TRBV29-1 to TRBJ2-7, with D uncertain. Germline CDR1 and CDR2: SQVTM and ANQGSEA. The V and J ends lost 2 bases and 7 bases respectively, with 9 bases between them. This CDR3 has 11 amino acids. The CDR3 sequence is CSVERFGEQYF. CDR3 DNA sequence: TGCAGCGTTGAAAGGTTCGGTGAGCAGTACTTC.

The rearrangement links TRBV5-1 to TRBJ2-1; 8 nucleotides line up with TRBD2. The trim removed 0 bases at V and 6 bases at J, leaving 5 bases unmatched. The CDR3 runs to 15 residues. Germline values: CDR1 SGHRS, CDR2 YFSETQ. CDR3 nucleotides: TGCGCCAGCAGCTTGGAACTAGCGGTTGTCAATGAGCAGTTCTTC. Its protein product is CASSLELAVVNEQFF.

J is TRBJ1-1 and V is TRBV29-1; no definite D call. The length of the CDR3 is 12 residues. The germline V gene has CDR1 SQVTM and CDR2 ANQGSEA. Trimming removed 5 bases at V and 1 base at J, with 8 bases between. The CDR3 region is CSVSGWNTEAFF. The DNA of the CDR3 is TGCAGCGTTAGCGGATGGAACACTGAAGCTTTCTTT. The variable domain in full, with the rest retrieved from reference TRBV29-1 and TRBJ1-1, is SAVISQKPSRDICQRGTSLTIQCQVDSQVTMMFWYRQQPGQSLTLIATANQGSEATYESGFVIDKFPISRPNLTFSTLTVSNMSPEDSSIYLCSVSGWNTEAFFGQGTRLTVV.

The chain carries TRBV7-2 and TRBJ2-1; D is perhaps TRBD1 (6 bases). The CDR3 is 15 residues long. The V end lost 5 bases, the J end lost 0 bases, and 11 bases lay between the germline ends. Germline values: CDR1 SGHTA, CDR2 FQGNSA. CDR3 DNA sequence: TGTGCCAGCAGCCCAGACAGGTTCTCCTACAATGAGCAGTTCTTC. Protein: CASSPDRFSYNEQFF.

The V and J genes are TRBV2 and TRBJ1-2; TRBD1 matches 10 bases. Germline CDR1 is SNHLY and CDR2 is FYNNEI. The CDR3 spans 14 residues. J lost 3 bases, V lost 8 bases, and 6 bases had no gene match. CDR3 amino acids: CASPGTGEDYGYTF. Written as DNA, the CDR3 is TGTGCCAGCCCTGGGACAGGGGAGGACTATGGCTACACCTTC.

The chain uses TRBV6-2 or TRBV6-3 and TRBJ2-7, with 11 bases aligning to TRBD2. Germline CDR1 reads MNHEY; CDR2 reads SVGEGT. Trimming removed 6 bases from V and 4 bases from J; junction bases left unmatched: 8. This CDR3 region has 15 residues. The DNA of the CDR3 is TGTGCCAGCAGCGACCGACTAGCGGGACTTTACGAGCAGTACTTC. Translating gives CASSDRLAGLYEQYF.

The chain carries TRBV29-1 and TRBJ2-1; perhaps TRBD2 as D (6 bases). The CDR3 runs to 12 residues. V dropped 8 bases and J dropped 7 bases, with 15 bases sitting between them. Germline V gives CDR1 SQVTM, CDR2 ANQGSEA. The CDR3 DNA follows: TGCAGCTGCGGGGTCATCCGGAATGAGCAGTTCTTC. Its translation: CSCGVIRNEQFF.

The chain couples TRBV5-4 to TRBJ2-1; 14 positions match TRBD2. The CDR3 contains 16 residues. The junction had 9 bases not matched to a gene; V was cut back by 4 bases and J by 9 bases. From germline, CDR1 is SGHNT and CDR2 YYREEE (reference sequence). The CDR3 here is CASSLRTSGGSGEQFF. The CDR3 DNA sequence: TGTGCCAGCAGCCTAAGGACTAGCGGGGGGAGCGGTGAGCAGTTCTTC.

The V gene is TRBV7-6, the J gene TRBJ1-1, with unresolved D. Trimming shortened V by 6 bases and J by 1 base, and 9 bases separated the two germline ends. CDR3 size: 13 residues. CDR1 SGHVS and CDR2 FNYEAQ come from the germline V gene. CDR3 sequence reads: CASSSTENTEAFF. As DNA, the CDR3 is TGTGCCAGCAGTTCCACGGAGAACACTGAAGCTTTCTTT.

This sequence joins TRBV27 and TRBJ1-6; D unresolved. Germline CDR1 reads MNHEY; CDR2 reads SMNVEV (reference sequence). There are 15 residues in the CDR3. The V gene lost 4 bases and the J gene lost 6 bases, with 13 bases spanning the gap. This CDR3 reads CASSSLQESNSPLHF. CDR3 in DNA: TGTGCCAGCAGTTCCCTCCAGGAAAGTAATTCACCCCTCCACTTT.

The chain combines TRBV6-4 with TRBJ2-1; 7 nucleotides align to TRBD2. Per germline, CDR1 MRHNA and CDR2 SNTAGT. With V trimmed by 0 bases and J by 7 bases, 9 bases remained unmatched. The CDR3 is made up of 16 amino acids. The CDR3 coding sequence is TGTGCCAGCAGTGACTCGAATCGGGGGGAAGGGAATGAGCAGTTCTTC. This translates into CASSDSNRGEGNEQFF.

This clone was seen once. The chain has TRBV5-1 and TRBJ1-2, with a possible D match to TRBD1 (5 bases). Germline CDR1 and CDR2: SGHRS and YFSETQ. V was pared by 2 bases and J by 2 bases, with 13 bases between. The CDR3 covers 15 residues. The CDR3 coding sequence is TGCGCCAGCAGCTTTCAGGGTCCAAGCAACTATGGCTACACCTTC. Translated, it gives CASSFQGPSNYGYTF. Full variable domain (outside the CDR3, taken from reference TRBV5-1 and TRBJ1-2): KAGVTQTPRYLIKTRGQQVTLSCSPISGHRSVSWYQQTPGQGLQFLFEYFSETQRNKGNFPGRFSGRQFSNSRSEMNVSTLELGDSALYLCASSFQGPSNYGYTFGSGTRLTVV.

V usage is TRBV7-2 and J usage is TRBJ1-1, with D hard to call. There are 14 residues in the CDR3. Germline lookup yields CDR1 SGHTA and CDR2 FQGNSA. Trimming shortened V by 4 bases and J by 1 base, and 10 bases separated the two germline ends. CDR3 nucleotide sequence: TGTGCCAGCAGCTCGGGGAGCCGGAACACTGAAGCTTTCTTT. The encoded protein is CASSSGSRNTEAFF.

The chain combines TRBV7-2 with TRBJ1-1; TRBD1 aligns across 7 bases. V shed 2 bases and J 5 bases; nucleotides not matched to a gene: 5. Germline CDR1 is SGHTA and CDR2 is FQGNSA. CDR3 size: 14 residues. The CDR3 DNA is TGTGCCAGCAGCTTAACAGGGGCCCGGACTGAAGCTTTCTTT. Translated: CASSLTGARTEAFF. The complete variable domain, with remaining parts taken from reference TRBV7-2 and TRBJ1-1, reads GAGVSQSPSNKVTEKGKDVELRCDPISGHTALYWYRQSLGQGLEFLIYFQGNSAPDKSGLPSDRFSAERTGGSVSTLTIQRTQQEDSAVYLCASSLTGARTEAFFGQGTRLTVV.

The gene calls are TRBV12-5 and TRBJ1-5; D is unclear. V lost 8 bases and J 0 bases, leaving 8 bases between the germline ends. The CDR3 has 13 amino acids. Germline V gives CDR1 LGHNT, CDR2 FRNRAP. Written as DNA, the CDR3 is TGTGCTAGTAGTGTTTATAGCAATCAGCCCCAGCATTTT. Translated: CASSVYSNQPQHF. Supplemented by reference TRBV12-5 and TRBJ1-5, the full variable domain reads DARVTQTPRHKVTEMGQEVTMRCQPILGHNTVFWYRQTMMQGLELLAYFRNRAPLDDSGMPKDRFSAEMPDATLATLKIQPSEPRDSAVYFCASSVYSNQPQHFGDGTRLSIL.

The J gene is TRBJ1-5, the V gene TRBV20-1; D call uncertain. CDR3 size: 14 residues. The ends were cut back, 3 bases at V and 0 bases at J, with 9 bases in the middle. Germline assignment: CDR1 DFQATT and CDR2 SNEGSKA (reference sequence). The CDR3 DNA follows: TGCAGTGCTAGTTGGGGAAATAGCAATCAGCCCCAGCATTTT. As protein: CSASWGNSNQPQHF.

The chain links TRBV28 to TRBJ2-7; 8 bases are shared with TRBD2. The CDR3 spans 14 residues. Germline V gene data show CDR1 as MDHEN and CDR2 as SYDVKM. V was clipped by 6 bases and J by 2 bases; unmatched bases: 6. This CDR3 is CASRDQRGTYEQYF. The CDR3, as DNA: TGTGCCAGCAGGGACCAGCGGGGGACCTACGAGCAGTACTTC.